This T cell receptor (beta chain) appears in the sequencing data of a study of blood T cell repertoires in COVID-19. Study background: Researchers got acute and convalescent COVID-19 samples from the United States, Italy and Spain. T cells, B-cell-depleted T cells, or PBMCs supplied cDNA or gDNA.

CDR1 and CDR2 from the germline V gene are SGHRS and YFSETQ. The CDR3 runs 14 residues. The ends were cut back, 1 base at V and 0 bases at J, with 6 bases in the middle. Authors' analysis steps: Researchers report that nucleated cell counts were estimated from reference gene primer amplification. The repertoire was sequenced with immunoSEQ multiplex PCR; TCRdb's copy has only in-frame clones and lacks some. V, J and clone size were drawn from that table, and D and trimming were deduced from the DNA. This sample has 55,000 to 90,000 clones; 88% occur once, and the top ten carry around 1.5%. The count of this clone is one.

Sequenced: peripheral blood. The chain employs TRBV5-1 and TRBJ2-3; no clear D gene. The clonotype originates from a human donor in a cohort sampled during active COVID-19. This CDR3 is CASSLSPSTDTQYF. CDR3 bases: TGCGCCAGCAGCTTGTCCCCTAGCACAGATACGCAGTATTTT.